These T cell receptor beta chains were read from a single sample in a study of post-analysis software for immune sequencing data. TCRdb recomputed calls from the PCR reads with MiXCR, one row per CDR3 protein. Of hundreds of thousands of distinct CDR3 sequences listed, over 30% are singletons. The sample taken for sequencing was blood. The receptors stem from a girl between 2 and 10 years old with multiple sclerosis. Each CDR3 is given without its conserved first and last residue.

j_gene: TRBJ2-1
v_gene: TRBV12-3/TRBV12-4
CDR3aa: ASSPLAGGVEQF

j_gene: TRBJ2-2
v_gene: TRBV29-1
CDR3aa: SVVWGAKLTGELF

j_gene: TRBJ1-1
v_gene: TRBV7-9
CDR3aa: ASARLGRDTEAF

j_gene: TRBJ2-1
v_gene: TRBV4-3
CDR3aa: ANSRDFLGSNKF

j_gene: TRBJ2-7
v_gene: TRBV12-3/TRBV12-4
CDR3aa: ASSHTGFNEQY

j_gene: TRBJ2-3
v_gene: TRBV15
CDR3aa: ATNRRTGGGSDTQY

j_gene: TRBJ2-7
v_gene: TRBV11-2
CDR3aa: ASSLDPEDHEQY

j_gene: TRBJ1-2
v_gene: TRBV7-2
CDR3aa: ASSPEGRPRSYGYT

j_gene: TRBJ1-5
v_gene: TRBV28
CDR3aa: ASSLVQGQPQH

j_gene: -
v_gene: TRBV27
CDR3aa: ASTSAGETQY

j_gene: TRBJ2-7
v_gene: TRBV7-9
CDR3aa: ASSLASEGAEQY

j_gene: TRBJ2-7
v_gene: TRBV7-9
CDR3aa: ASSPSSGPSYEQY

j_gene: TRBJ2-7
v_gene: TRBV27
CDR3aa: ASSQGGSFYEQY

j_gene: TRBJ2-7
v_gene: TRBV27
CDR3aa: ASSFVVTGGPYEQY

j_gene: TRBJ2-3
v_gene: TRBV12-3/TRBV12-4
CDR3aa: ASSFPWTTYTQY

j_gene: TRBJ2-1
v_gene: TRBV19
CDR3aa: ASQGLPVGGEQF

j_gene: TRBJ2-2
v_gene: TRBV28
CDR3aa: ASLLGHRAWVTGELF

j_gene: TRBJ2-5
v_gene: TRBV15
CDR3aa: ATSRGQDQETQY

j_gene: TRBJ1-2
v_gene: TRBV6-2/TRBV6-3
CDR3aa: ASKYGGRHYGYT

j_gene: TRBJ2-3
v_gene: TRBV29-1
CDR3aa: SAYGAGKDTQY

j_gene: TRBJ2-5
v_gene: TRBV20-1
CDR3aa: SAPRETQY

j_gene: TRBJ1-5
v_gene: TRBV20-1
CDR3aa: SAPTRDRYNQPQH

j_gene: TRBJ2-3
v_gene: TRBV7-6
CDR3aa: ASSLTSGRSDTQY